The present T cell receptor beta chain was sequenced within a study of T cell responses to AZD1222 COVID-19 vaccine. The CDR3 length is 15 residues. Germline V gene data show CDR1 as SGDLS and CDR2 as YYNGEE. Losses at the gene ends were 0 bases for V and 4 bases for J; bases not matched to a gene: 3. Generated by immunoSEQ multiplex PCR, the TCRdb table keeps only in-frame clones and is missing some. The sample holds about 100,000 clones, 85% to 90% seen once. The starting material was peripheral blood, obtained on day 0 of AZD1222 vaccination. The gene calls are TRBV9 and TRBJ2-2, with 7 bases identical to TRBD2. The clonotype comes from an adult in good health. The CDR3 sequence is CASSVGGGSTGELFF. The CDR3, as DNA: TGTGCCAGCAGCGTAGGCGGGGGTTCCACCGGGGAGCTGTTTTTT.